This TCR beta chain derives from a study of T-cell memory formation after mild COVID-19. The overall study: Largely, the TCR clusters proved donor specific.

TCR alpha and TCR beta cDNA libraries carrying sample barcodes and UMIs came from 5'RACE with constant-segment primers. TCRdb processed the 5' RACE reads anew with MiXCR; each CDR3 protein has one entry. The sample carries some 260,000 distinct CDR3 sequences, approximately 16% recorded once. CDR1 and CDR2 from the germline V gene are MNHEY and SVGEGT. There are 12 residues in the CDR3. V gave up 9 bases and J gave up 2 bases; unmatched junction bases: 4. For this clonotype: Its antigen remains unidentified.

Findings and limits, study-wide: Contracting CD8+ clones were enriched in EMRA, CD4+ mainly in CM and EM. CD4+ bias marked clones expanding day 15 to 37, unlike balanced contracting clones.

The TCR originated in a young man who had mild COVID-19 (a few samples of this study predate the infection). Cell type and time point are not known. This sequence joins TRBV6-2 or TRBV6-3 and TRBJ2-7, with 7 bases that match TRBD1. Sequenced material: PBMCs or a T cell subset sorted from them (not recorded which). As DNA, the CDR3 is TGTGCCAGTCAAGACAGGGCCTACGAGCAGTACGTC. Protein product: CASQDRAYEQYV.